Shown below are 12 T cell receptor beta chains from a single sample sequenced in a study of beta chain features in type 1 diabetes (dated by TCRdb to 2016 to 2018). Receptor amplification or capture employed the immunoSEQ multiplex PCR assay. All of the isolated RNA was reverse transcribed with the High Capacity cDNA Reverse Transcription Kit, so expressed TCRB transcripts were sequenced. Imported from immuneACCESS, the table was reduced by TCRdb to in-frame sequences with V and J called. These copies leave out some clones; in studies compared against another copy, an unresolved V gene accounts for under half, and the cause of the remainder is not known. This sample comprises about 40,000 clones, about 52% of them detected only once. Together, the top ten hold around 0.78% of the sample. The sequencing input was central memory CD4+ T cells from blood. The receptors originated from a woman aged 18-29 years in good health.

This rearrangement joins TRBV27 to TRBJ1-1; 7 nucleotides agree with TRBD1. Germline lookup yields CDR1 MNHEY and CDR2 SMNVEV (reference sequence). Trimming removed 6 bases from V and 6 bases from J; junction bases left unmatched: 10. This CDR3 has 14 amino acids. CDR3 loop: CASRNYRGDAEAFF. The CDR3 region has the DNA TGTGCCAGCAGAAACTACAGGGGAGACGCTGAAGCTTTCTTT.

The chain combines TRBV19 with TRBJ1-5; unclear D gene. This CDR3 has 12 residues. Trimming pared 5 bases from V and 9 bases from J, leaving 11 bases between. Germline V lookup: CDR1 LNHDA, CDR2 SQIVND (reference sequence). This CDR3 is CASSPWRWPQHF. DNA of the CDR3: TGTGCCAGTAGTCCTTGGAGGTGGCCCCAGCATTTT.

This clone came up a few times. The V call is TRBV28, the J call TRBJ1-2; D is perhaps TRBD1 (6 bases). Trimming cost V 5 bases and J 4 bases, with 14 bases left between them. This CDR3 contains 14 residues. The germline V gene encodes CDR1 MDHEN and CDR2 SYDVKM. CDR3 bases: TGTGCCAGCAGTCAGAGAACAGGGCTCTATGGCTACACCTTC. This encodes CASSQRTGLYGYTF.

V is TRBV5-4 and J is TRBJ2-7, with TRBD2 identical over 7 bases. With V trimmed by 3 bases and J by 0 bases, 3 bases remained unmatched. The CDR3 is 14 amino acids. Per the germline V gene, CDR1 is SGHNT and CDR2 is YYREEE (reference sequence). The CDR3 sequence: CASSSGGDSYEQYF. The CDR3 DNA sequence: TGTGCCAGCAGCTCGGGGGGAGACTCCTACGAGCAGTACTTC.

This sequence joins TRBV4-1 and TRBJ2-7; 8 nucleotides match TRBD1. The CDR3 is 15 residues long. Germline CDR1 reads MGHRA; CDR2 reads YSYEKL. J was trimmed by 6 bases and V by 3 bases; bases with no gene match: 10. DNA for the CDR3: TGCGCCAGCAGCCAGGGACCGGGACAGGTTCTCGAGCAGTACTTC. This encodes CASSQGPGQVLEQYF.

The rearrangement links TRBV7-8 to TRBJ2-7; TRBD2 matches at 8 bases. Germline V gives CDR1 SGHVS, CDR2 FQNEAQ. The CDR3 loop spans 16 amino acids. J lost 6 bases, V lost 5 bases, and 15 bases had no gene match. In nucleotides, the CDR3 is TGTGCCAGCAGCATAGGGAGAAGCGGGAGTAGCGGCGAGCAGTACTTC. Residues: CASSIGRSGSSGEQYF.

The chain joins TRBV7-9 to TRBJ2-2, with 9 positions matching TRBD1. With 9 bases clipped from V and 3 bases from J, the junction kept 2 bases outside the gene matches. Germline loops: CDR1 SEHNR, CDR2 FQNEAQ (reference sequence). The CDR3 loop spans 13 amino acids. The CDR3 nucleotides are TGTGCCAGTGGGACAGGGTACACCGGGGAGCTGTTTTTT. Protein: CASGTGYTGELFF.

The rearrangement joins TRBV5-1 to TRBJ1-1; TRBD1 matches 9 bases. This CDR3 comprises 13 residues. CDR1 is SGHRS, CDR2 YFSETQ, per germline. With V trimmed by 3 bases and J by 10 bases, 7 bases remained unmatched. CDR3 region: CASSSGQGFAAFF. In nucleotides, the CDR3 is TGCGCCAGCAGCTCCGGACAGGGGTTTGCAGCTTTCTTT.

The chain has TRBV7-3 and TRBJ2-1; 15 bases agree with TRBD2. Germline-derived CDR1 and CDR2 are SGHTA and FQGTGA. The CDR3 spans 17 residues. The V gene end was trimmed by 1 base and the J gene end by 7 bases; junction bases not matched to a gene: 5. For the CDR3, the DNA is TGTGCCAGCAGCTTAAAGTCCGGGACTAGCGGGGGGAATGAGCAGTTCTTC. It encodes CASSLKSGTSGGNEQFF.

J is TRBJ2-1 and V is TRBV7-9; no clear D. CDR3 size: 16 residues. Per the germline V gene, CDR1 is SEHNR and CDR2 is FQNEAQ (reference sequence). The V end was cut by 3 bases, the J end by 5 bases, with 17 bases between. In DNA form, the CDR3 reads TGTGCCAGCAGCTTGGTTTTACGCCCCCGGGACAATGAGCAGTTCTTC. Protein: CASSLVLRPRDNEQFF.

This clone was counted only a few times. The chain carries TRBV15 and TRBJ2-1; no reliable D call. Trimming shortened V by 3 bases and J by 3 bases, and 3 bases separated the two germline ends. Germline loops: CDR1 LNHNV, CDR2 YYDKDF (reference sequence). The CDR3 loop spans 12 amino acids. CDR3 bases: TGTGCCACCAGCAGCGGCTACAATGAGCAGTTCTTC. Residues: CATSSGYNEQFF.

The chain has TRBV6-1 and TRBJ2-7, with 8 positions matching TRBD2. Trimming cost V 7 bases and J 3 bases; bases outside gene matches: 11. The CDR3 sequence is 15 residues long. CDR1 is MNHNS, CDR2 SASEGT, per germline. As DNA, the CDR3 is TGTGCCAGCATGTGGGCGGGAGGCCCTAACTACGAGCAGTACTTC. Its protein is CASMWAGGPNYEQYF.